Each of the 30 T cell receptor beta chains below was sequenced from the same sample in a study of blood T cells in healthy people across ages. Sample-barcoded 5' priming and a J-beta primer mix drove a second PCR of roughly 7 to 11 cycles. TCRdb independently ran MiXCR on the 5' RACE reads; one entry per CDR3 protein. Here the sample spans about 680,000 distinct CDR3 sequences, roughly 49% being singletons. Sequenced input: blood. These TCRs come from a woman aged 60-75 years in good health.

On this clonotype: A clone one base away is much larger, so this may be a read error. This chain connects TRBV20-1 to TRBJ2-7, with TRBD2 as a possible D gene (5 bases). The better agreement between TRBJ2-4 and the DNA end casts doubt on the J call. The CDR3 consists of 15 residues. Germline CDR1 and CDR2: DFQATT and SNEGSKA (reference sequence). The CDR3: CGARDLGGEGNIQYF. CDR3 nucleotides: TGCGGTGCTAGAGATTTAGGAGGTGAGGGAAACATTCAGTACTTC.

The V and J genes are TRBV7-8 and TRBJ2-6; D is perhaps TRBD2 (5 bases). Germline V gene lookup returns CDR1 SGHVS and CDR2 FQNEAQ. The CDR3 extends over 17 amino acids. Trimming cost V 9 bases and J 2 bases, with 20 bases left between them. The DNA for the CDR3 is TGTGCCAGTAGCGCCCGAAGGGTGAATACTGGGGCCAACGTCCTGACTTTC. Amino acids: CASSARRVNTGANVLTF.

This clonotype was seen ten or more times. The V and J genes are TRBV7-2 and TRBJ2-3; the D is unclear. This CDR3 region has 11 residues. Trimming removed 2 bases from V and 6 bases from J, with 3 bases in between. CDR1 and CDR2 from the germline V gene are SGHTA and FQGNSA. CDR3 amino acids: CASSLLDTQYF. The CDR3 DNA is TGTGCCAGCAGCTTACTTGATACGCAGTATTTT.

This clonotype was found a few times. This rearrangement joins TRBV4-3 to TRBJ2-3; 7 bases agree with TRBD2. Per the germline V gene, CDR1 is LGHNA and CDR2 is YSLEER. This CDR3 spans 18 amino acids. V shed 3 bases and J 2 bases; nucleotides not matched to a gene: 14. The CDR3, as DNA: TGCGCCAGCAGCCAGAGTTCTTGGGGGGGTGAAAACACAGATACGCAGTATTTT. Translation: CASSQSSWGGENTDTQYF.

The chain's CDR3 is CASSLHGGSSTDTQYF. CDR3 sequence (DNA): TGTGCCAGCAGCTTACATGGCGGGAGTAGCACAGATACGCAGTATTTT. The V gene is TRBV7-9, the J gene TRBJ2-3; 7 bases map to TRBD2. J gave up 0 bases and V 2 bases, and 5 bases lay outside the gene matches. The CDR3 extends over 16 amino acids. Germline CDR1 and CDR2: SEHNR and FQNEAQ (reference sequence).

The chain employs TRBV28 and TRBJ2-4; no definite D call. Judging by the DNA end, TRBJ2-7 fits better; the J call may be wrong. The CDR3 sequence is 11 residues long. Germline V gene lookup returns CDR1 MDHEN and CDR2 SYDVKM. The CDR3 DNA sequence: TGTGCCAGCCGCCAGAATTACGAGCAGTACTTC. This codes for CASRQNYEQYF.

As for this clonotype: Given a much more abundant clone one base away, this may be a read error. The CDR3 DNA follows: TGTGCCAGCAGCCAAGGGAGACAGGGGGCTGAAGCTTTCTTT. Translating gives CASSQGRQGAEAFF. The chain recombines TRBV4-2 with TRBJ1-1; 9 bases agree with TRBD1. V was pared by 1 base and J by 6 bases, with 3 bases of the junction left unmatched. The germline CDR1 and CDR2 sequences are LGHNA and YNFKEQ. This CDR3 is 14 amino acids long.

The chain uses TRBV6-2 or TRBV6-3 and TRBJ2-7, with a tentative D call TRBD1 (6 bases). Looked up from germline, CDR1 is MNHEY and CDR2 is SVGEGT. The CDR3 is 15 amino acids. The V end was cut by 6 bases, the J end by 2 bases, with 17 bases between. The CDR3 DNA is TGTGCCAGCAGCAACCCGGAGGCAGGGGCCTACGAGCAGTACTTC. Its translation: CASSNPEAGAYEQYF.

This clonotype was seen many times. The CDR3 loop reads CASSVAPGYEQYF. CDR3 bases: TGTGCCAGCAGCGTAGCTCCCGGTTACGAGCAGTACTTC. The chain links TRBV9 to TRBJ2-7; no definite D call. Per the germline V gene, CDR1 is SGDLS and CDR2 is YYNGEE. This CDR3 is 13 amino acids long. V lost 0 bases and J 4 bases, leaving 8 bases between the germline ends. Based on the CDR3 plus reference TRBV9 and TRBJ2-7, the full variable domain is DSGVTQTPKHLITATGQRVTLRCSPRSGDLSVYWYQQSLDQGLQFLIQYYNGEERAKGNILERFSAQQFPDLHSELNLSSLELGDSALYFCASSVAPGYEQYFGPGTRLTVT.

CDR3 in amino acids: CASSDPGGRASRTGETQYF. The CDR3 nucleotides read TGTGCCAGCAGTGACCCTGGCGGGAGGGCTTCGCGAACGGGAGAGACCCAGTACTTC. The V call is TRBV28, the J call TRBJ2-5, with 9 bases fitting TRBD2. V dropped 5 bases and J dropped 4; count of bases not matched to a gene: 20. The germline gives CDR1 MDHEN, CDR2 SYDVKM. The CDR3 is made up of 19 amino acids.

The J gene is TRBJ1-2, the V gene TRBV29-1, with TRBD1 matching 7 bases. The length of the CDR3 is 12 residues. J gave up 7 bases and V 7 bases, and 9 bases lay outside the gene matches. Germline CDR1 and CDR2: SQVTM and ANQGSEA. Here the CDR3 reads CSAKQGSGGYTF. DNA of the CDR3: TGCAGCGCTAAACAGGGGTCGGGTGGCTACACCTTC.

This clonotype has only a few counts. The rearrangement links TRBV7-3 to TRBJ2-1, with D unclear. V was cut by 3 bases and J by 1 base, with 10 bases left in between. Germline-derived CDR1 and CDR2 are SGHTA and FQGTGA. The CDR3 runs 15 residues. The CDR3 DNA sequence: TGTGCCAGCAGCTTCCCAACTAATTCCTACAATGAGCAGTTCTTC. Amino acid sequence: CASSFPTNSYNEQFF.

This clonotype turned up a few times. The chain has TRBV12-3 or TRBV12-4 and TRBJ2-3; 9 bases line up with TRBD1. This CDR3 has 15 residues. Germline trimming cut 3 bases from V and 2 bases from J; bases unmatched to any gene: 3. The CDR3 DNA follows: TGTGCCAGCAGTTTGACAGGGGGGGTCACAGATACGCAGTATTTT. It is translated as CASSLTGGVTDTQYF.

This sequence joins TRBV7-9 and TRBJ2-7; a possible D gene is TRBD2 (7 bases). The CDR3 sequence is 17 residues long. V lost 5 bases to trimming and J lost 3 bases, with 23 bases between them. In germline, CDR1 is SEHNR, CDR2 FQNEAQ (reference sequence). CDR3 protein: CASSGGGHGRHLYEQYF. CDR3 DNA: TGTGCCAGCAGCGGAGGGGGACACGGGAGGCACCTCTACGAGCAGTACTTC.

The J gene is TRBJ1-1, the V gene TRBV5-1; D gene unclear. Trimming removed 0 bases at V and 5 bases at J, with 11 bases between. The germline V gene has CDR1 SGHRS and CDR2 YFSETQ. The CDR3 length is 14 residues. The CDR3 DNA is TGCGCCAGCAGCTTGGATGGGGTAGGGACTGAAGCTTTCTTT. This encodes CASSLDGVGTEAFF.

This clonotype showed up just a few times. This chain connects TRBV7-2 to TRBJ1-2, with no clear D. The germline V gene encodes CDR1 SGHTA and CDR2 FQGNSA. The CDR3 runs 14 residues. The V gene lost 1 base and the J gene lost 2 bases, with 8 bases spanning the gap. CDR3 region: CASSLVVENYGYTF. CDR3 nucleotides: TGTGCCAGCAGCTTAGTAGTAGAGAACTATGGCTACACCTTC.

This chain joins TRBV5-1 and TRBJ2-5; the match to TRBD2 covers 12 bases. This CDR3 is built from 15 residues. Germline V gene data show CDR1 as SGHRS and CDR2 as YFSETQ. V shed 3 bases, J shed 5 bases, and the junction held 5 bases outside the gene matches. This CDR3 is CASSSVLAGGETQYF. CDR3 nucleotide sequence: TGCGCCAGCAGCTCGGTGCTAGCGGGAGGGGAGACCCAGTACTTC.

The DNA of the CDR3 is TGTGCCAGCAGCTTAGCTCCGGATTCACCCCTCCACTTT. It is translated as CASSLAPDSPLHF. This chain links TRBV7-9 with TRBJ1-6, with no clear D. This CDR3 is 13 amino acids long. Trimming shortened V by 0 bases and J by 8 bases, and 5 bases separated the two germline ends. Per germline, CDR1 SEHNR and CDR2 FQNEAQ (reference sequence).

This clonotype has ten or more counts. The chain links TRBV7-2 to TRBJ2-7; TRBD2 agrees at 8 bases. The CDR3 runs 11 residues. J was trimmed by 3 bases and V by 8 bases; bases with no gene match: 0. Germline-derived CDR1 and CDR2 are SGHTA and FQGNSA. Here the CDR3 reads CASRGGYEQYF. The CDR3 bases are TGTGCCAGCCGGGGGGGCTACGAGCAGTACTTC.

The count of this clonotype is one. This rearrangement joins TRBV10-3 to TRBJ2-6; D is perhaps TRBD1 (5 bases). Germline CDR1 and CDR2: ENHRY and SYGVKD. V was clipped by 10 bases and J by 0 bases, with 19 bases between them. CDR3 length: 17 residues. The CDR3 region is CATTPAQGNSGANVLTF. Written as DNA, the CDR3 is TGTGCCACCACACCTGCCCAGGGCAACTCTGGGGCCAACGTCCTGACTTTC.

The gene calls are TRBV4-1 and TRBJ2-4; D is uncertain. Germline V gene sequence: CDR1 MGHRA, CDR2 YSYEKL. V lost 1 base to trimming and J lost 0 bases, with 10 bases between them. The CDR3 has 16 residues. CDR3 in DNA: TGCGCCAGCAGCCAAGCTCGGGCTGTAGCCAAAAACATTCAGTACTTC. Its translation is CASSQARAVAKNIQYF.

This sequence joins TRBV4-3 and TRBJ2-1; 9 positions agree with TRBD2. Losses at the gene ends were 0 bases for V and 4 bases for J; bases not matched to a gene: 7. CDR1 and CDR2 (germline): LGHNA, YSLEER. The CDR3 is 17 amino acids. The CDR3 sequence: CASSQDASGIKYNEQFF. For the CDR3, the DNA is TGCGCCAGCAGCCAAGATGCTAGCGGGATAAAATACAATGAGCAGTTCTTC.

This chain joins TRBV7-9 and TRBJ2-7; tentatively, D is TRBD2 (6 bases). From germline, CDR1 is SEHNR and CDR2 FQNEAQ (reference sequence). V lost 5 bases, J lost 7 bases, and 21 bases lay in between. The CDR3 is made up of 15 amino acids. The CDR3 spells CASSPTSRDSGEQYF. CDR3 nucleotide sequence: TGTGCCAGCAGCCCAACTAGCCGTGATTCGGGGGAGCAGTACTTC.

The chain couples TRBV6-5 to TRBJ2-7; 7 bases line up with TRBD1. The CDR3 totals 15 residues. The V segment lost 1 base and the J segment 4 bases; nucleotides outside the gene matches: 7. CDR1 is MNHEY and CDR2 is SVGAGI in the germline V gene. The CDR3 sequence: CASSYYEGALYEQYF. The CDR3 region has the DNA TGTGCCAGCAGTTACTATGAGGGGGCCTTGTACGAGCAGTACTTC.

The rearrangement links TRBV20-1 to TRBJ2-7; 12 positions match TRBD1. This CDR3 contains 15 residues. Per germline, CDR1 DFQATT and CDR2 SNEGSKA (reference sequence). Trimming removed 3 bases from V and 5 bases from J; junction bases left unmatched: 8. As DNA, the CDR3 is TGCAGTGCTAGCCCCGGGACAGGGGGCTTGGACGAGCAGTACTTC. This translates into CSASPGTGGLDEQYF.

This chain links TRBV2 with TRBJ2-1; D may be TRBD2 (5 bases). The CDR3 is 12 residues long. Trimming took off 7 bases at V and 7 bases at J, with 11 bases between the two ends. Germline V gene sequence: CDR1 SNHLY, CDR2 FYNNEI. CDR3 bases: TGTGCCAGCATATATCTAGCAAATGAGCAGTTCTTC. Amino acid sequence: CASIYLANEQFF.

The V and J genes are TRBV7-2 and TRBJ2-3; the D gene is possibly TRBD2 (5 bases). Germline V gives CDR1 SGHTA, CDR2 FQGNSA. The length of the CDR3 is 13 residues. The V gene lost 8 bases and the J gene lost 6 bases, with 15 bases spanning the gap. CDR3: CASLGNRVDTQYF. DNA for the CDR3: TGTGCCAGCCTCGGGAATCGAGTGGATACGCAGTATTTT.

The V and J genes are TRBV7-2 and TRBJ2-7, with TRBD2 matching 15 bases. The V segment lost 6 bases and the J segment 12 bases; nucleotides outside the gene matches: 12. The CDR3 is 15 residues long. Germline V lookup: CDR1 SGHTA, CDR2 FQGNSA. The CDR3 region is CASSLNPGLAGGRYF. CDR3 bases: TGTGCCAGCAGTCTCAATCCGGGACTAGCGGGAGGTCGGTACTTC.

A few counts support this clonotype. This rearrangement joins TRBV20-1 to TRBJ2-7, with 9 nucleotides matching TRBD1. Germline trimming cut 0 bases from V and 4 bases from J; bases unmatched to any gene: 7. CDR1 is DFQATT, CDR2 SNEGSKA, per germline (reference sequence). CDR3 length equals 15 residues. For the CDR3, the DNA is TGCAGTGCTAGAGACGAGGGACAGGGACTTTACGAGCAGTACTTC. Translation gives CSARDEGQGLYEQYF.

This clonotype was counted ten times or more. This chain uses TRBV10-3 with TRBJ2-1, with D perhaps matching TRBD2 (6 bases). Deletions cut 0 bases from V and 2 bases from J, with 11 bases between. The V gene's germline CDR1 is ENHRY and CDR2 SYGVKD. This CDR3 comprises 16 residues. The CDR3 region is CAISESRWTTYNEQFF. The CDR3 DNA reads TGTGCCATCAGTGAGTCGAGGTGGACTACCTACAATGAGCAGTTCTTC.